This T cell receptor beta chain was retrieved from a study of early T cells in non-severe SARS-CoV-2 infection. The sample holds many counts of this clonotype. Via MiXCR, TCRdb re-called the 5' RACE reads, giving one row per CDR3 protein. The table records about 56,000 distinct CDR3 sequences, 8% to 11% of them present only once. V lost 3 bases to trimming and J lost 2 bases; unmatched junction nucleotides: 4. The CDR3 loop spans 15 amino acids. Germline V gene sequence: CDR1 DFQATT, CDR2 SNEGSKA (reference sequence). The V gene is TRBV20-1, the J gene TRBJ1-5, with 10 positions matching TRBD1. Sequencing was carried out using whole blood. This clonotype was sampled from an adult who was a healthcare worker with PCR-confirmed SARS-CoV-2 infection or an uninfected control (not recorded which). The CDR3 sequence is CSARRDRGGNQPQHF. The CDR3 nucleotides are TGCAGTGCTAGGAGGGACAGGGGAGGCAATCAGCCCCAGCATTTT.